This T cell receptor beta chain was identified in a study of blood T cell repertoires in COVID-19. Trimming removed 6 bases from V and 8 bases from J, with 20 bases in between. CDR1 and CDR2 (germline): WNHNN, SYGVQD (reference sequence). The CDR3 is 15 residues long. Measured with immunoSEQ multiplex PCR; TCRdb has only the in-frame clones, and not every one. In the table there are 200,000 to 300,000 clones, around 90% of which are singletons. The chain is built from TRBV10-1 and TRBJ2-1, with D perhaps TRBD2 (5 bases). The sequence was obtained from a man aged 30 to 45 with COVID-19, enrolled during active disease. Material: peripheral blood. The CDR3 DNA sequence: TGCGCCAGCAGCGATAAAGGGAGAGTTATGGATGAGCAGTTCTTC. Its translation is CASSDKGRVMDEQFF.